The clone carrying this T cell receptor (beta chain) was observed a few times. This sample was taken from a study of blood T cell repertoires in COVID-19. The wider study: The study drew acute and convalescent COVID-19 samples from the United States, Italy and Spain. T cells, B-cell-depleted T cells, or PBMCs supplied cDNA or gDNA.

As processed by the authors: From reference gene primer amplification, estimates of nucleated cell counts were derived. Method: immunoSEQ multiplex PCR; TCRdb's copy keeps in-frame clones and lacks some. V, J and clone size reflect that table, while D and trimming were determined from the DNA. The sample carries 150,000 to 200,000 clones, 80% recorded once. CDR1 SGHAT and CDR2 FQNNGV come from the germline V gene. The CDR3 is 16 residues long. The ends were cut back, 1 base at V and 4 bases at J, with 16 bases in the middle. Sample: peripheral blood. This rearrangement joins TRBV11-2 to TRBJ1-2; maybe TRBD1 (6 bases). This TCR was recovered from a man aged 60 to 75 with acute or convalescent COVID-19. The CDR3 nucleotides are TGTGCCAGCAGCTTAGCTGGGGCAGGGGCGCTCTATGGCTACACCTTC. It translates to CASSLAGAGALYGYTF.